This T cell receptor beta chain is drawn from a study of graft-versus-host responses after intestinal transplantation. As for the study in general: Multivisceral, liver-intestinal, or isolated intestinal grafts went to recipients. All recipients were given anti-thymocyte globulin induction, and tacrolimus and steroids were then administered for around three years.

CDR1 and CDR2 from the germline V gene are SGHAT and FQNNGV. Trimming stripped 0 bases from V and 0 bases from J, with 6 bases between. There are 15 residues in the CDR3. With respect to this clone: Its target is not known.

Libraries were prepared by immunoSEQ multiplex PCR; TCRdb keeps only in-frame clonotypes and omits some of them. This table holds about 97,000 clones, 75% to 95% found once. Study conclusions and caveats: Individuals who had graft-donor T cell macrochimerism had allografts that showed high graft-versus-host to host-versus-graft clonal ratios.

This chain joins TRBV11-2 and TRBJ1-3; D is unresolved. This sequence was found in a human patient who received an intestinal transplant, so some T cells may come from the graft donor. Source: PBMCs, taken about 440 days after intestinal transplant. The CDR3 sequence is CASSLDRLSGNTIYF. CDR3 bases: TGTGCCAGCAGCTTAGACAGACTCTCTGGAAACACCATATATTTT.